The sequence of this TCR beta chain was determined in a study of T cell responses to AZD1222 COVID-19 vaccine. Deletions cut 7 bases from V and 0 bases from J, with 16 bases between. Germline values: CDR1 SGHVS, CDR2 FQNEAQ. The CDR3 totals 16 residues. TCRdb's table, derived via immunoSEQ multiplex PCR, lists solely in-frame clones and lacks some. The data contain 120,000 or so clones, 87% of them singletons. The TCR was taken from an adult in good health. The material was peripheral blood, obtained on day 0 of AZD1222 vaccination. This chain uses TRBV7-8 with TRBJ1-5; no clear D. CDR3 nucleotide sequence: TGTGCCAGCACCCCGGCCAGGAGGGTTAGCAATCAGCCCCAGCATTTT. Translated, it gives CASTPARRVSNQPQHF.